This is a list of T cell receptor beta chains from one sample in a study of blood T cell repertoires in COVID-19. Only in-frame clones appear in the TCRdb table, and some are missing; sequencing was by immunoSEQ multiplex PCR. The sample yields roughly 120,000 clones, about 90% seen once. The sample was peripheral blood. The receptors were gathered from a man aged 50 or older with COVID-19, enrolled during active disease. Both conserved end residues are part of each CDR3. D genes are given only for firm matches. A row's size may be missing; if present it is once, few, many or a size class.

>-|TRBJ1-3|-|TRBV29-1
CSAGGGNTIYF
TGCAGCGCCGGGGGGGGAAACACCATATATTTT
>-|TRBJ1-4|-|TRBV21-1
CASSKFREKLFF
TGTGCCAGCAGCAAATTCCGGGAAAAACTGTTTTTT
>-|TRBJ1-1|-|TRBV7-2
CASSLQGSTEAFF
TGTGCCAGCAGCTTACAGGGGTCCACTGAAGCTTTCTTT
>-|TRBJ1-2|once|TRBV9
CASSHWDKPNYGYTF
TGTGCCAGCAGCCACTGGGACAAACCTAACTATGGCTACACCTTC
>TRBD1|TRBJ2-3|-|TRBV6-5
CATHRGPADTQYF
TGTGCCACCCACAGGGGGCCGGCAGATACGCAGTATTTT
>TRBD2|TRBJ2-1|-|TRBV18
CASSPPSGRGEQFF
TGTGCCAGCTCACCCCCTAGCGGGAGGGGTGAGCAGTTCTTC
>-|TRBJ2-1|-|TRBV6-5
CASLDLYNEQFF
TGTGCCAGCCTCGACTTATACAATGAGCAGTTCTTC
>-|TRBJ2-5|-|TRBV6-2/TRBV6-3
CASSYRLRETQYF
TGTGCCAGCAGTTACCGCCTCCGGGAGACCCAGTACTTC
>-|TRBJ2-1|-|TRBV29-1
CSVGLGGSYNEQFF
TGCAGCGTTGGTTTAGGCGGCTCCTACAATGAGCAGTTCTTC
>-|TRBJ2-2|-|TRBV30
CAWSLGVRGGELFF
TGTGCCTGGAGTCTGGGAGTGCGGGGCGGGGAGCTGTTTTTT
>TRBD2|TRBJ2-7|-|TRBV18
CASSPPVGRGLAGREQYF
TGTGCCAGCTCACCCCCGGTAGGGAGAGGGCTAGCGGGAAGGGAGCAGTACTTC
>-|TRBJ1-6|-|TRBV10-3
CAISERGGSYNSPLHF
TGTGCCATCAGTGAAAGGGGAGGCTCCTATAATTCACCCCTCCACTTT
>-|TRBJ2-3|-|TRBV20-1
CSASPLSGRVDTQYF
TGCAGTGCTAGTCCCCTTAGCGGAAGAGTGGATACGCAGTATTTT
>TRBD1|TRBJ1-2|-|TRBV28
CAATSGTGVYGYTF
TGTGCCGCTACCTCCGGGACAGGGGTCTATGGCTACACCTTC
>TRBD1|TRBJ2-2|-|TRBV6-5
CASRGTGGYTGELFF
TGTGCCAGCAGGGGCACAGGGGGCTACACCGGGGAGCTGTTTTTT
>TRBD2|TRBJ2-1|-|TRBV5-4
CASSLVAGNYNEQFF
TGTGCCAGCAGCTTAGTAGCGGGAAACTACAATGAGCAGTTCTTC
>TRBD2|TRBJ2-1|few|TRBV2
CASRGLIGTSGFNEQFF
TGTGCCAGCAGGGGGCTTATTGGGACTAGCGGCTTCAATGAGCAGTTCTTC
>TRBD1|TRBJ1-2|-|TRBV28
CASSPIQGAYYGYTF
TGTGCCAGCAGCCCGATTCAGGGGGCCTACTATGGCTACACCTTC
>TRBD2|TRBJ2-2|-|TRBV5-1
CASSLYSGGSSGELFF
TGCGCCAGCAGCTTGTATTCGGGAGGCAGCTCCGGGGAGCTGTTTTTT
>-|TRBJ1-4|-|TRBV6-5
CASRLGGSNNEKLFF
TGTGCCAGCAGGTTAGGAGGATCGAATAATGAAAAACTGTTTTTT
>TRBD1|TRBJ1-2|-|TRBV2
CASSGQGSNYGYTF
TGTGCCAGCAGTGGACAGGGCTCAAACTATGGCTACACCTTC
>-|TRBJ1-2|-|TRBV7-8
CASSLTGIAYGYTF
TGTGCCAGCAGCCTCACAGGGATTGCCTATGGCTACACCTTC
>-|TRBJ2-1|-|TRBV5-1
CASSPSIIGDSSYNEQFF
TGCGCCAGCAGCCCTAGCATCATCGGGGATAGCTCCTACAATGAGCAGTTCTTC
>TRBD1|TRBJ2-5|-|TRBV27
CASSYTQGEMQTQYF
TGTGCCAGCAGTTATACCCAGGGGGAGATGCAGACCCAGTACTTC
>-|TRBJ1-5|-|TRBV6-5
CASSPGQGSLPQHF
TGTGCCAGCAGTCCCGGCCAGGGGAGCTTGCCCCAGCATTTT
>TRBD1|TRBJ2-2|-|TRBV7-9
CASRPGLRTGVTGELFF
TGTGCCAGCAGGCCGGGGTTGCGGACAGGGGTCACCGGGGAGCTGTTTTTT
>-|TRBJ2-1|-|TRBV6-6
CASSERGASSYNEQFF
TGTGCCAGCTCCGAGCGAGGTGCTAGCTCCTACAATGAGCAGTTCTTC
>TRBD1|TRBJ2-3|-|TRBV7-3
CASSTGGFSTDTQYF
TGTGCCAGCAGTACAGGGGGCTTTAGCACAGATACGCAGTATTTT
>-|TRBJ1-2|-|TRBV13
CASSSGQNGYTF
TGTGCCAGCAGCAGCGGACAGAATGGCTACACCTTC
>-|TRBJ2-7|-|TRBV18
CASSPPGGIHEQYF
TGTGCCAGCTCACCACCAGGAGGGATCCACGAGCAGTACTTC
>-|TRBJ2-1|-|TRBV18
CASSPAGYEQFF
TGTGCCAGCTCACCCGCGGGGTATGAGCAGTTCTTC
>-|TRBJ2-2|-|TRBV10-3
CAISESGTRNTGELFF
TGTGCCATCAGTGAGAGTGGGACACGAAACACCGGGGAGCTGTTTTTT
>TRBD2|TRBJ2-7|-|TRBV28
CASSPWTSPSSYEQYF
TGTGCCAGCAGTCCCTGGACTAGCCCCAGCTCCTACGAGCAGTACTTC
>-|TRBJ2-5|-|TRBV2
CASSEARQTEETQYF
TGTGCCAGCAGTGAAGCGAGGCAGACGGAAGAGACCCAGTACTTC
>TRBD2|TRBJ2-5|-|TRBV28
CASGSQIISGRGEETQYF
TGTGCCAGCGGATCCCAAATTATTAGCGGGAGGGGAGAAGAGACCCAGTACTTC
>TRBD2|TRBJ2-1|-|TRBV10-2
CASSDLAGGPNTEQFF
TGCGCCAGCAGTGACCTAGCGGGAGGGCCTAATACTGAGCAGTTCTTC
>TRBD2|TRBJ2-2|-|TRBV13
CASSLRAGEGTGELFF
TGTGCCAGCAGCTTAAGGGCGGGAGAGGGGACCGGGGAGCTGTTTTTT
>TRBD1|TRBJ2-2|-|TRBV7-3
CASSLMDRANTGELFF
TGTGCCAGCAGCTTAATGGACAGGGCAAACACCGGGGAGCTGTTTTTT
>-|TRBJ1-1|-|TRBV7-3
CASSLMGGMNTEAFF
TGTGCCAGCAGCTTAATGGGGGGAATGAACACTGAAGCTTTCTTT